Presented here are 26 T cell receptor beta chains from one specimen sequenced in a study of CD8 T cells in Susac syndrome. After extraction with the RNeasy kit, about 0.5 to 1 ug of the RNA was reverse transcribed using random hexamers. From the immunoSEQ multiplex PCR reads, TCRdb called clonotypes with MiXCR, one entry per CDR3 protein. The sample lists some 200,000 distinct CDR3 sequences; 85% to 95% were seen once. The source material was CD8+ T cells from PBMCs. These receptors were collected from a human donor with Susac syndrome.

This clonotype was detected only once. CDR3 DNA sequence: TGCAGTGGTACCAGGGGGAGTCAGCCCCAGCATTTT. This gives the protein CSGTRGSQPQHF. The genes are TRBV20-1 and TRBJ1-5, with 7 bases fitting TRBD1. V lost 7 bases to trimming and J lost 6 bases; unmatched junction nucleotides: 6. CDR3 length: 12 residues. In germline, CDR1 is DFQATT, CDR2 SNEGSKA (reference sequence).

The CDR3 sequence: CASSVYRQSEKLFF. CDR3 bases: TGTGCCAGCAGCGTTTACCGACAGAGTGAAAAACTGTTTTTT. The rearrangement joins TRBV9 to TRBJ1-4; tentative D call: TRBD1 (5 bases). Germline values: CDR1 SGDLS, CDR2 YYNGEE. The CDR3 contains 14 residues. Between the trimmed V and J ends, which lost 2 bases and 7 bases, there was a span of 12 bases.

The chain is built from TRBV11-2 and TRBJ2-6; TRBD1 is a possible D gene (5 bases). Trimming removed 4 bases at V and 0 bases at J, with 10 bases between. Germline CDR1 and CDR2: SGHAT and FQNNGV. The CDR3 sequence is 16 residues long. The DNA of the CDR3 is TGTGCCAGCAGCTCGGACATCTCCTCTGGGGCCAACGTCCTGACTTTC. The encoded protein is CASSSDISSGANVLTF. Combining the CDR3 with reference TRBV11-2 and TRBJ2-6 gives the whole variable domain EAGVAQSPRYKIIEKRQSVAFWCNPISGHATLYWYQQILGQGPKLLIQFQNNGVVDDSQLPKDRFSAERLKGVDSTLKIQPAKLEDSAVYLCASSSDISSGANVLTFGAGSRLTVL.

V usage is TRBV20-1 and J usage is TRBJ2-2; no clear D gene. Germline V gives CDR1 DFQATT, CDR2 SNEGSKA (reference sequence). V dropped 3 bases and J dropped 3 bases, with 8 bases sitting between them. CDR3 length: 13 amino acids. The CDR3 sequence is CSARFRDTGELFF. The CDR3 nucleotides read TGCAGTGCTAGGTTTCGGGACACCGGGGAGCTGTTTTTT.

This clonotype has only one observation. The gene calls are TRBV12-3 or TRBV12-4 and TRBJ1-2; D call uncertain. CDR3 length: 13 residues. V lost 5 bases to trimming and J lost 8 bases, with 15 bases between them. Here the CDR3 DNA reads TGTGCCAGCAGTCCCCCCGGGCCGGAGGGCTACACCTTC. Translated: CASSPPGPEGYTF.

CDR3 in DNA: TGTGCCAGCAGCTCCCAGGCGGCTTTCTTT. This encodes CASSSQAAFF. This chain uses TRBV7-9 with TRBJ1-1, with no clear D. V shed 4 bases and J shed 11 bases, with 8 bases lying between them. Germline assignment: CDR1 SEHNR and CDR2 FQNEAQ (reference sequence). CDR3 length: 10 residues.

The rearrangement uses TRBV3-1 and TRBJ2-3; 12 nucleotides agree with TRBD2. Germline CDR1 reads LGHDT; CDR2 reads YNNKEL (reference sequence). J gave up 6 bases and V 4 bases, and 5 bases lay outside the gene matches. This CDR3 spans 15 amino acids. In DNA form, the CDR3 reads TGTGCCAGCAGCCGCAGACTAGCGGGAGATGATACGCAGTATTTT. Protein: CASSRRLAGDDTQYF.

V is TRBV29-1 and J is TRBJ2-7; D may match TRBD1 or TRBD2 (5 bases each). The CDR3 extends over 14 amino acids. CDR1 SQVTM and CDR2 ANQGSEA come from the germline V gene. Trimming stripped 1 base from V and 5 bases from J, with 15 bases between. The chain's CDR3 is CSVEAGQADNEQYF. In DNA, the CDR3 is TGCAGCGTTGAAGCGGGGCAGGCGGATAACGAGCAGTACTTC.

The chain has TRBV10-3 and TRBJ1-4; D ambiguous. The CDR3 covers 14 residues. The V end lost 0 bases, the J end lost 6 bases, and 8 bases lay between the germline ends. CDR1 and CDR2 (germline): ENHRY, SYGVKD. In DNA, the CDR3 is TGTGCCATCAGTGAGTCATCCGTTGATGAAAAACTGTTTTTT. Amino acids: CAISESSVDEKLFF.

The chain recombines TRBV10-3 with TRBJ2-1; 9 bases agree with TRBD1. The trim removed 11 bases at V and 7 bases at J, leaving 9 bases unmatched. The germline gives CDR1 ENHRY, CDR2 SYGVKD. This CDR3 is built from 13 residues. This CDR3 reads CAAGTGSLNEQFF. In DNA form, the CDR3 reads TGTGCCGCCGGGACAGGGTCTTTGAATGAGCAGTTCTTC.

The V and J genes are TRBV5-6 and TRBJ2-7; 7 bases are shared with TRBD1. The CDR3 runs to 14 residues. V was clipped by 5 bases and J by 0 bases; unmatched bases: 5. Germline V gene sequence: CDR1 SGHDT, CDR2 YYEEEE. CDR3 in DNA: TGTGCCAGCAGGAGGACAGGTCGCTCCTACGAGCAGTACTTC. Translating gives CASRRTGRSYEQYF.

This clonotype has only one observation. The V gene is TRBV9, the J gene TRBJ1-3, with D possibly TRBD1 on 6 matching bases. V shed 0 bases and J shed 0 bases, with 10 bases lying between them. Germline values: CDR1 SGDLS, CDR2 YYNGEE. The CDR3 length is 16 residues. The CDR3 region is CASSVDREASGNTIYF. CDR3 in DNA: TGTGCCAGCAGCGTAGACAGGGAAGCCTCTGGAAACACCATATATTTT.

CDR3 residues: CASRGGTGIYGYTF. The DNA for the CDR3 is TGTGCCAGCAGAGGGGGGACAGGAATCTATGGCTACACCTTC. J is TRBJ1-2 and V is TRBV6-1, with 8 nucleotides matching TRBD1. Germline-derived CDR1 and CDR2 are MNHNS and SASEGT. The length of the CDR3 is 14 residues. V trimming: 6 bases; J trimming: 4 bases; junction bases outside the gene matches: 7.

The V and J genes are TRBV2 and TRBJ2-5; tentative D call: TRBD2 (6 bases). Between the trimmed V and J ends, which lost 3 bases and 5 bases, there was a span of 10 bases. The germline CDR1 and CDR2 sequences are SNHLY and FYNNEI. The CDR3 spans 13 residues. CDR3 sequence: CASSEGLGETQYF. CDR3 sequence (DNA): TGTGCCAGCAGTGAGGGACTGGGGGAGACCCAGTACTTC. The entire variable domain, with the rest obtained from reference TRBV2 and TRBJ2-5, is as follows: EPEVTQTPSHQVTQMGQEVILRCVPISNHLYFYWYRQILGQKVEFLVSFYNNEISEKSEIFDDQFSVERPDGSNFTLKIRSTKLEDSAMYFCASSEGLGETQYFGPGTRLLVL.

This rearrangement joins TRBV4-1 to TRBJ1-1; D gene uncertain. CDR1 and CDR2 (germline): MGHRA, YSYEKL. This CDR3 is built from 15 residues. V lost 0 bases and J lost 0, with 8 bases in between. CDR3 sequence reads: CASSQDPGMNTEAFF. The DNA for the CDR3 is TGCGCCAGCAGCCAAGACCCGGGGATGAACACTGAAGCTTTCTTT.

J is TRBJ1-2 and V is TRBV4-1; a weak D match, TRBD1 (6 bases). Between the trimmed V and J ends, which lost 0 bases and 6 bases, there was a span of 11 bases. Germline CDR1 MGHRA, CDR2 YSYEKL. The CDR3 loop spans 14 amino acids. CDR3 loop: CASSQEAGAHGYTF. The CDR3 DNA sequence: TGCGCCAGCAGCCAAGAAGCAGGGGCTCATGGCTACACCTTC.

The chain is built from TRBV20-1 and TRBJ2-3; D unresolved. Trimming took 1 base from V and 5 from J, leaving 10 bases between them. The CDR3 has 13 residues. Germline-derived CDR1 and CDR2 are DFQATT and SNEGSKA (reference sequence). CDR3 sequence: CSARGKLRDTQYF. DNA of the CDR3: TGCAGTGCTAGAGGAAAACTCCGAGATACGCAGTATTTT.

The V gene is TRBV30, the J gene TRBJ1-2; 8 bases map to TRBD1. V lost 5 bases, J lost 8 bases, and 10 bases stayed unmatched. Germline assignment: CDR1 GTSNPN and CDR2 SVGIG (reference sequence). The CDR3 spans 13 residues. The CDR3 DNA reads TGTGCCTGGGACGCAGGGGGCGCCTGGGGCTACACCTTC. Translating it yields CAWDAGGAWGYTF.

The chain is built from TRBV6-1 and TRBJ2-3; D is possibly TRBD2 (6 bases). With 7 bases removed from V and 3 bases from J, the gap between germline ends came to 23 bases. The CDR3 contains 17 residues. The V gene's germline CDR1 is MNHNS and CDR2 SASEGT. The CDR3 here is CASKKGRTRGRTDTQYF. As DNA, the CDR3 is TGTGCCAGCAAGAAGGGGCGCACGAGAGGGAGGACAGATACGCAGTATTTT.

The chain has TRBV5-1 and TRBJ2-2, with 9 bases matching TRBD1. From germline, CDR1 is SGHRS and CDR2 YFSETQ. V lost 5 bases to trimming and J lost 2 bases; unmatched junction nucleotides: 4. CDR3 length: 15 amino acids. The CDR3 nucleotides are TGCGCCAGCAGACCGGACAGGGGAAACACCGGGGAGCTGTTTTTT. Translating gives CASRPDRGNTGELFF.

The genes are TRBV12-5 and TRBJ1-1; D gene ambiguous. CDR3 size: 12 residues. Germline assignment: CDR1 LGHNT and CDR2 FRNRAP. V dropped 3 bases and J dropped 6 bases, with 8 bases sitting between them. CDR3 region: CASGFESAEAFF. Here the CDR3 DNA reads TGTGCTAGTGGTTTTGAATCGGCTGAAGCTTTCTTT.

The chain links TRBV11-2 to TRBJ1-1; D is ambiguous. The CDR3 is made up of 15 amino acids. V shed 5 bases and J shed 6 bases, with 19 bases lying between them. Germline CDR1 is SGHAT and CDR2 is FQNNGV. Here the CDR3 reads CASSPRALGWSEAFF. DNA of the CDR3: TGTGCCAGCAGCCCAAGGGCTCTGGGGTGGTCTGAAGCTTTCTTT.

The rearrangement uses TRBV5-1 and TRBJ1-2, with unresolved D. Germline V CDR1 and CDR2: SGHRS, YFSETQ. Trimming took 4 bases from V and 5 from J, leaving 21 bases between them. This CDR3 is 16 amino acids long. The CDR3 coding sequence is TGCGCCAGCAGCCTTAGTACCGGGCCGGAGGGTTATGGCTACACCTTC. As protein: CASSLSTGPEGYGYTF.

The rearrangement links TRBV11-1 to TRBJ2-1; D gene ambiguous. The CDR3 length is 14 residues. Germline lookup yields CDR1 SGHAT and CDR2 FQDESV (reference sequence). With 5 bases removed from V and 3 bases from J, the gap between germline ends came to 11 bases. CDR3 sequence: CASSKTSVYNEQFF. The CDR3 bases are TGTGCCAGCAGCAAAACCTCTGTCTACAATGAGCAGTTCTTC. The complete variable domain, with remaining parts taken from reference TRBV11-1 and TRBJ2-1, reads EAEVAQSPRYKITEKSQAVAFWCDPISGHATLYWYRQILGQGPELLVQFQDESVVDDSQLPKDRFSAERLKGVDSTLKIQPAELGDSAMYLCASSKTSVYNEQFFGPGTRLTVL.

This chain links TRBV30 with TRBJ1-1; D gene ambiguous. The CDR3 is 13 residues long. Trimming removed 0 bases from V and 4 bases from J, with 9 bases in between. Germline V gene data show CDR1 as GTSNPN and CDR2 as SVGIG (reference sequence). Here the CDR3 DNA reads TGTGCCTGGAGTGTCGGGCACGCCACTGAAGCTTTCTTT. It codes for CAWSVGHATEAFF. Drawing the rest from reference TRBV30 and TRBJ1-1, the complete variable domain is SQTIHQWPATLVQPVGSPLSLECTVEGTSNPNLYWYRQAAGRGLQLLFYSVGIGQISSEVPQNLSASRPQDRQFILSSKKLLLSDSGFYLCAWSVGHATEAFFGQGTRLTVV.

The CDR3 DNA sequence: TGTGCCAGCGTAACAGATACGCAGTATTTT. It yields the protein CASVTDTQYF. The chain carries TRBV2 and TRBJ2-3; D not resolved. This CDR3 contains 10 residues. Germline V CDR1 and CDR2: SNHLY, FYNNEI. Trimming shortened V by 8 bases and J by 3 bases, and 3 bases separated the two germline ends.